These T cell receptor beta chains were read from a single sample in a study of T cells after yellow fever vaccination. TCRdb analysed the 5' RACE reads with MiXCR anew, one entry per CDR3 protein. The sample consists of some 350,000 distinct CDR3 sequences, about 4% of them appearing once. Sequenced here: PBMCs, sampled 5 days after the yellow fever booster vaccination. The source is a man aged 18 to 29 who received the YFV17D yellow fever vaccine. The CDR3 runs from the conserved cysteine through the conserved F or W. Each record gives: CDR3 protein, CDR3 DNA, J gene, V gene, clone size, D gene. D genes are given only for firm matches. Clone size is stated in some rows and not others, as once, few, many or a class when expanded.

CASSQRNRLFLKNIQYF	TGTGCCAGCAGTCAGAGAAACAGGCTCTTTCTCAAAAACATTCAGTACTTC	TRBJ2-4	TRBV5-5	many	NA
CASSSQGALGYGYTF	TGTGCCAGCAGCTCACAGGGGGCTTTGGGCTATGGCTACACCTTC	TRBJ1-2	TRBV7-2	NA	TRBD1
CASSWGLDEQFF	TGTGCCAGCAGCTGGGGACTAGATGAGCAGTTCTTC	TRBJ2-1	TRBV5-6	few	TRBD2
CASSFASGGPQETQYF	TGCGCCAGCAGCTTTGCTAGCGGGGGCCCTCAAGAGACCCAGTACTTC	TRBJ2-5	TRBV5-1	NA	TRBD2
CASRTGETDTQYF	TGTGCCAGCAGAACAGGGGAAACAGATACGCAGTATTTT	TRBJ2-3	TRBV5-6	many	TRBD1
CASSGGGTETQYF	TGCGCCAGCAGTGGAGGGGGGACGGAGACCCAGTACTTC	TRBJ2-5	TRBV5-1	many	NA
CASSQVYRGRSPLHF	TGTGCCAGCAGCCAAGTTTACAGGGGGCGTTCACCCCTCCACTTT	TRBJ1-6	TRBV3-1	many	TRBD1
CASSGRARHGTEAFF	TGTGCCAGCAGCGGCCGGGCCAGACATGGCACTGAAGCTTTCTTT	TRBJ1-1	TRBV7-2	few	NA
CASSQPGQNTEAFF	TGTGCCAGCAGCCAACCGGGACAGAACACTGAAGCTTTCTTT	TRBJ1-1	TRBV7-3	many	NA
CASSPWGSGTEAFF	TGTGCCAGCAGCCCTTGGGGATCAGGGACTGAAGCTTTCTTT	TRBJ1-1	TRBV7-3	many	NA
CASSLDRDYRETQYF	TGTGCCAGCAGTTTAGACCGGGACTACCGAGAGACCCAGTACTTC	TRBJ2-5	TRBV12-3/TRBV12-4	few	TRBD2
CASSLVPGSAEAFF	TGTGCCAGCAGCTTAGTCCCGGGGAGCGCTGAAGCTTTCTTT	TRBJ1-1	TRBV7-9	NA	NA
CASSQGTGVVNEQFF	TGTGCCAGCAGCCAGGGGACAGGGGTGGTCAATGAGCAGTTCTTC	TRBJ2-1	TRBV7-6	NA	TRBD1
CASSPRRLLFSGNTIYF	TGTGCCAGCAGCCCGAGGCGGTTACTGTTCTCTGGAAACACCATATATTTT	TRBJ1-3	TRBV7-9	NA	NA
CASSPAEGFYEQYF	TGTGCCAGCAGTCCGGCCGAGGGCTTCTACGAGCAGTACTTC	TRBJ2-7	TRBV12-3/TRBV12-4	NA	NA
CASSQASGGTYQETQYF	TGTGCCAGCAGCCAAGCTAGCGGGGGGACGTACCAAGAGACCCAGTACTTC	TRBJ2-5	TRBV4-2	few	TRBD2
CASSQDRSINYGYTF	TGCGCCAGCAGCCAAGACCGCAGTATTAACTATGGCTACACCTTC	TRBJ1-2	TRBV4-1	few	NA
CASSLFQRGEQFF	TGTGCCAGCAGCTTATTTCAGCGGGGCGAGCAGTTCTTC	TRBJ2-1	TRBV7-2	NA	TRBD2
CASSQDQGWGAKNIQYF	TGCGCCAGCAGCCAAGATCAAGGGTGGGGGGCCAAAAACATTCAGTACTTC	TRBJ2-4	TRBV4-1	many	NA
CSVERTGYNEQFF	TGCAGCGTTGAAAGGACCGGTTACAATGAGCAGTTCTTC	TRBJ2-1	TRBV29-1	few	NA
CAISGQGSNNEQFF	TGTGCCATCAGTGGACAGGGGAGCAACAATGAGCAGTTCTTC	TRBJ2-1	TRBV10-3	few	TRBD1
CASSVAPGVGSPLHF	TGTGCCAGCAGCGTAGCCCCAGGGGTGGGTTCACCCCTCCACTTT	TRBJ1-6	TRBV9	NA	NA
CSARVAGRDIHTQYF	TGCAGTGCTAGAGTTGCAGGGCGGGATATCCATACGCAGTATTTT	TRBJ2-3	TRBV20-1	many	NA
CASRDTDRDNQPQHF	TGTGCCAGCAGAGATACCGACAGGGACAATCAGCCCCAGCATTTT	TRBJ1-5	TRBV6-2/TRBV6-3	NA	TRBD1
CASSLQPDPHYEQYF	TGTGCCAGCAGTTTACAACCGGATCCTCACTACGAGCAGTACTTC	TRBJ2-7	TRBV7-2	NA	NA
CASSLVPGGNEAFF	TGCGCCAGCAGCTTGGTTCCTGGGGGCAATGAAGCTTTCTTT	TRBJ1-1	TRBV5-1	NA	NA
CAIKPRERATQYF	TGTGCCATCAAACCTAGGGAACGGGCGACCCAGTACTTC	TRBJ2-5	TRBV10-3	NA	NA
CASSLVGVSNQPQHF	TGTGCCAGCAGTTTAGTAGGTGTTAGCAATCAGCCCCAGCATTTT	TRBJ1-5	TRBV27	few	NA
CASRGDGRTQYF	TGTGCCAGCAGGGGGGATGGTCGGACCCAGTACTTC	TRBJ2-5	TRBV28	many	NA
CASSSGQGVTDTQYF	TGTGCCAGCAGCTCGGGACAGGGGGTCACAGATACGCAGTATTTT	TRBJ2-3	TRBV7-2	many	TRBD1
CASSLDWVTEAFF	TGTGCCAGCAGCTTGGATTGGGTCACTGAAGCTTTCTTT	TRBJ1-1	TRBV5-4	NA	NA
CATSDGTGGNQPQHF	TGTGCCACCAGTGATGGGACAGGGGGCAATCAGCCCCAGCATTTT	TRBJ1-5	TRBV24-1	NA	TRBD1
CASKSYTAGPDEQFF	TGTGCCAGCAAGTCTTATACGGCGGGACCCGATGAGCAGTTCTTC	TRBJ2-1	TRBV27	many	NA
CASSLWGAMGRTGELFF	TGTGCCAGCAGCTTGTGGGGGGCCATGGGTAGGACCGGGGAGCTGTTTTTT	TRBJ2-2	TRBV5-4	NA	NA
CASNQGPGGYEQYF	TGTGCCAGCAACCAAGGGCCGGGAGGGTACGAGCAGTACTTC	TRBJ2-7	TRBV12-3/TRBV12-4	many	TRBD2
CASSLVGASANYGYTF	TGTGCCAGCAGCTTGGTTGGGGCTTCAGCTAACTATGGCTACACCTTC	TRBJ1-2	TRBV5-6	few	NA
CATTAGGRPYNEQFF	TGTGCCACCACGGCAGGGGGGCGGCCCTACAATGAGCAGTTCTTC	TRBJ2-1	TRBV24-1	many	NA
CASSEGWSGYTF	TGTGCCAGCAGTGAGGGATGGAGTGGCTACACCTTC	TRBJ1-2	TRBV6-1	NA	NA
CASSLHQGGSTEAFF	TGTGCCAGCAGCCTGCACCAAGGGGGATCGACTGAAGCTTTCTTT	TRBJ1-1	TRBV7-2	few	NA
CASSQDGTGSSPLHF	TGCGCCAGCAGCCAAGATGGGACAGGTTCGTCACCCCTCCACTTT	TRBJ1-6	TRBV4-3	NA	TRBD1
CASSQDSDRVYEQYF	TGTGCCAGCAGCCAAGATAGTGACAGGGTATACGAGCAGTACTTC	TRBJ2-7	TRBV4-2	NA	TRBD1
CASISGGPEDTQYF	TGTGCCAGCATCTCCGGGGGGCCCGAAGATACGCAGTATTTT	TRBJ2-3	TRBV7-9	NA	NA
CASSQDRTLAKNIQYF	TGTGCCAGCAGCCAGGACCGTACACTAGCCAAAAACATTCAGTACTTC	TRBJ2-4	TRBV7-2	NA	NA
CSASGDSNSPLHF	TGCAGTGCTAGTGGGGACAGTAATTCACCCCTCCACTTT	TRBJ1-6	TRBV20-1	many	TRBD1
CASSLGAPTTGELFF	TGTGCCAGCAGCCTGGGGGCTCCTACCACCGGGGAGCTGTTTTTT	TRBJ2-2	TRBV3-1	NA	NA
CASSLGRIAFF	TGTGCCAGCAGCTTGGGAAGAATCGCTTTCTTT	TRBJ1-1	TRBV7-9	NA	NA
CASSLPAGAYGYTF	TGTGCCAGCAGCCTCCCCGCGGGTGCCTATGGCTACACCTTC	TRBJ1-2	TRBV6-2/TRBV6-3	NA	NA
CASSQESDPLYQETQYF	TGTGCCAGCAGCCAAGAGTCCGACCCGTTGTACCAAGAGACCCAGTACTTC	TRBJ2-5	TRBV4-2	many	NA
CASSDGWEGLEKLFF	TGTGCCAGCAGTGATGGTTGGGAGGGACTTGAAAAACTGTTTTTT	TRBJ1-4	TRBV6-1	few	NA
CASSVGGREQFF	TGTGCCAGCAGTGTGGGGGGACGCGAGCAGTTCTTC	TRBJ2-1	TRBV2	NA	NA
CSASTPSNQPQHF	TGCAGTGCTAGCACACCATCTAATCAGCCCCAGCATTTT	TRBJ1-5	TRBV20-1	NA	NA
CASSQEGAEETQYF	TGTGCCAGCAGCCAAGAAGGGGCAGAAGAGACCCAGTACTTC	TRBJ2-5	TRBV3-1	few	NA
CASSLGSADYNSPLHF	TGTGCCAGCAGCTTAGGGTCGGCGGACTATAATTCACCCCTCCACTTT	TRBJ1-6	TRBV7-2	NA	NA
CASSLGGGLFGLTEAFF	TGTGCCAGCAGCTTAGGCGGGGGGTTGTTCGGCTTAACTGAAGCTTTCTTT	TRBJ1-1	TRBV7-6	few	NA
CASSEWEVIETQYF	TGTGCCAGCAGTGAATGGGAGGTGATAGAGACCCAGTACTTC	TRBJ2-5	TRBV25-1	NA	NA
CASSLSGPGSNEKLFF	TGTGCCAGCAGTTTAAGCGGGCCAGGGAGTAATGAAAAACTGTTTTTT	TRBJ1-4	TRBV28	NA	NA
CASSPTPGQPEAFF	TGTGCCAGCAGCCCTACTCCGGGACAGCCTGAAGCTTTCTTT	TRBJ1-1	TRBV7-2	NA	TRBD1
CASSQLAGSYNEQFF	TGTGCCAGCAGCCAACTAGCGGGGTCTTACAATGAGCAGTTCTTC	TRBJ2-1	TRBV5-5	many	TRBD2